Following are 21 T cell receptor beta chains from one sample sequenced in a study of CD8+ T cells in alopecia areata. The sequencing template was cDNA reverse transcribed from extracted RNA. The protocol was immunoSEQ multiplex PCR, while the TCRdb copy is restricted to in-frame clones and leaves out a portion. Recorded here are some 120,000 clones, none singletons. What was sequenced was lesional skin. The receptors were gathered from a C3H/HeJ mouse with alopecia areata. MHC haplotype: H2-k.

This clone was detected a few times. All gene names here are mouse names. The sequenced fragment ends 4 residues before the CDR3 boundary, so the rest is inferred from the germline J gene. The chain has TRBV13-3 and TRBJ1-4, with 8 bases fitting TRBD1. The CDR3 has 14 residues. Germline V CDR1 and CDR2: NNHDY, SYVADS. Trimming removed 5 bases from V and 3 bases from J; junction bases left unmatched: 3. The CDR3: CASRGTGANERLFF. The sequenced part of the CDR3 DNA is TGTGCCAGCAGAGGGACAGGAGCCAACGAA.

This clone was picked up a small number of times. Gene names and germline refer to mouse. The read gets to within 4 residues of the CDR3 end, and the germline J gene fills in the rest. The chain joins TRBV13-3 to TRBJ2-5; TRBD2 agrees at 13 bases. The V gene end was trimmed by 9 bases and the J gene end by 2 bases; junction bases not matched to a gene: 3. From germline, CDR1 is NNHDY and CDR2 SYVADS. The length of the CDR3 is 14 residues. CDR3 sequence reads: CATGTGGVQDTQYF. The sequenced part of the CDR3 DNA is TGTGCCACCGGGACTGGGGGGGTCCAAGAC.

This clone was counted only a few times. Gene and germline names: mouse. The CDR3 end falls 4 residues outside the read, so it is completed with the germline J gene. The chain recombines TRBV1 with TRBJ2-1; 8 bases are shared with TRBD1. Germline CDR1 is NSQYPW and CDR2 is LRSPGD (reference sequence). This CDR3 contains 13 residues. CDR3 region: CTCSVRGRAEQFF. The CDR3 bases that were read are TGCACCTGCAGTGTCAGGGGGCGGGCT.

This clone was counted at least ten times. Here the gene names and germline are mouse. The CDR3 sequence is CASSRTGGKRYAEQFF. CDR3 DNA, as far as it was read: TGTGCCAGCAGTCGGACTGGGGGGAAAAGGTATGCT. The chain recombines TRBV13-3 with TRBJ2-1, with 11 positions matching TRBD2. The CDR3 end is not reached by the read, which stops 4 residues before it; the germline J gene fills it in. Germline CDR1 reads NNHDY; CDR2 reads SYVADS. J lost 4 bases, V lost 4 bases, and 7 bases had no gene match. CDR3 length: 16 residues.

This clone came up a few times. The gene names here belong to mouse. The read terminates 4 residues ahead of where the CDR3 ends, so the germline J gene completes it. J is TRBJ2-1 and V is TRBV1; 10 nucleotides agree with TRBD1. The germline CDR1 and CDR2 sequences are NSQYPW and LRSPGD (reference sequence). The CDR3 has 15 residues. The CDR3: CTCSAGQGARAEQFF. The CDR3 DNA, read in part, is TGCACCTGCAGTGCAGGACAGGGGGCTAGGGCT.

On this clone itself: Any gene name here is a mouse gene name. The read falls 4 residues short of the CDR3 end, and the missing part is taken from the germline J gene. The rearrangement uses TRBV14 and TRBJ2-1; 9 positions agree with TRBD1. The CDR3 extends over 15 amino acids. V trimming: 5 bases; J trimming: 1 base; junction bases outside the gene matches: 4. The germline V gene has CDR1 SGHDT and CDR2 FRDEAV. The covered CDR3 bases are TGTGCCAGCAGCCCGGGGACAGGGAACTATGCT. Amino acids: CASSPGTGNYA. The whole CDR3 reads CASSPGTGNYAEQFF. Looking up the rest from reference TRBV14 and TRBJ2-1 gives the full variable domain: EAGVTQSPRYAVLQEGQAVSFWCDPISGHDTLYWYQQPRDQGPQLLVYFRDEAVIDNSQLPSDRFSAVRPKGTNSTLKIQSAKQGDTATYLCASSPGTGNYAEQFFGPGTRLTVL.

Ten or more counts support this clone. Gene names follow the mouse nomenclature. The read stops 4 residues short of the end of the CDR3; the missing end is completed from the germline J gene. The rearrangement joins TRBV13-3 to TRBJ2-2; 10 bases are shared with TRBD1. CDR1 and CDR2 from the germline V gene are NNHDY and SYVADS. The length of the CDR3 is 14 residues. The ends lost 6 bases at V and 3 bases at J; junction bases unmatched: 2. The CDR3 region is CASTGQGDTGQLYF. CDR3 DNA, as far as it was read: TGTGCCAGCACAGGACAGGGGGACACCGGG.

In regard to this clone: All gene names here are mouse names. The read terminates 4 residues ahead of where the CDR3 ends, so the germline J gene completes it. This chain uses TRBV19 with TRBJ2-5, with 8 bases that match TRBD2. The CDR3 loop spans 15 amino acids. The J segment lost 2 bases and the V segment lost 0 bases, leaving 2 bases of the junction unmatched. CDR1 is FNHDT and CDR2 is SITEND in the germline V gene (reference sequence). The CDR3: CASSIDWGSQDTQYF. CDR3 DNA, as far as it was read: TGTGCCAGCAGTATAGACTGGGGGTCCCAAGAC.

This clone was seen a few times. Any gene name here is a mouse gene name. Read data end 4 residues before the CDR3 end; the end is taken from the germline J gene. The V call is TRBV19, the J call TRBJ2-7, with D unresolved. Trimming stripped 2 bases from V and 0 bases from J, with 9 bases between. This CDR3 spans 14 amino acids. Germline CDR1 FNHDT, CDR2 SITEND (reference sequence). Partial CDR3 DNA: TGTGCCAGCAGTATCCCCGACAACTCCTAT. Protein product: CASSIPDNSY. The full-length CDR3 reads as CASSIPDNSYEQYF.

In the case of this clone: Genes here carry mouse names. The CDR3 end lies 4 residues beyond the end of the read and is filled in from the germline J gene. J is TRBJ1-4 and V is TRBV13-3; D gene ambiguous. This CDR3 comprises 15 residues. Trimming took off 1 base at V and 1 base at J, with 8 bases between the two ends. The germline gives CDR1 NNHDY, CDR2 SYVADS. The chain's CDR3 is CASSDPTYSNERLFF. Partial CDR3 DNA: TGTGCCAGCAGTGATCCGACATATTCCAACGAA. The variable domain in full, with the rest retrieved from reference TRBV13-3 and TRBJ1-4, is EAAVTQSPRSKVAVTGGKVTLSCHQTNNHDYMYWYRQDTGHGLRLIHYSYVADSTEKGDIPDGYKASRPSQENFSLILELASLSQTAVYFCASSDPTYSNERLFFGHGTKLSVL.

Comment on this clone: The gene names given are mouse names. The CDR3 end falls 4 residues outside the read, so it is completed with the germline J gene. The V gene is TRBV1, the J gene TRBJ1-1, with a possible D match to TRBD1 (5 bases). Germline V CDR1 and CDR2: NSQYPW, LRSPGD (reference sequence). The CDR3 loop spans 13 amino acids. The V end was cut by 6 bases, the J end by 0 bases, with 8 bases between. Partial CDR3 DNA: TGCACCTGCAGGACAGCCTCAAACACA. It encodes CTCRTASNT. The whole CDR3 region reads CTCRTASNTEVFF.

There are a few counts of this clone. Gene names are mouse gene names. The read gets to within 4 residues of the CDR3 end, and the germline J gene fills in the rest. The chain couples TRBV17 to TRBJ2-1, with D perhaps TRBD1 (5 bases). The CDR3 totals 15 residues. V lost 0 bases and J lost 4, with 10 bases in between. The germline V gene encodes CDR1 MNHDT and CDR2 YYDKIL. Incomplete CDR3 DNA: TGTGCTAGCAGTAGAGATAGGGGTGAGTATGCT. Encoded protein: CASSRDRGEYA. The entire CDR3 protein is CASSRDRGEYAEQFF.

Comments on this clone: Each gene name is a mouse one. The read gets to within 4 residues of the CDR3 end, and the germline J gene fills in the rest. The rearrangement links TRBV1 to TRBJ1-2, with a possible D match to TRBD1 (6 bases). V lost 0 bases and J 3 bases, leaving 11 bases between the germline ends. Germline V gene data show CDR1 as NSQYPW and CDR2 as LRSPGD (reference sequence). This CDR3 spans 15 amino acids. CDR3 DNA, as far as it was read: TGCACCTGCAGTGCAGAAGGGGGGGCGGACTCC. This gives the protein CTCSAEGGADS. The full CDR3 protein is CTCSAEGGADSDYTF. Combining the CDR3 with reference TRBV1 and TRBJ1-2 gives the whole variable domain VTLLEQNPRWRLVPRGQAVNLRCILKNSQYPWMSWYQQDLQKQLQWLFTLRSPGDKEVKSLPGADYLATRVTDTELRLQVANMSQGRTLYCTCSAEGGADSDYTFGSGTRLLVI.

This clone was detected only a few times. The gene names given are mouse names. The CDR3 is cut off 4 residues early in the read; its end comes from the germline J gene. The rearrangement links TRBV13-3 to TRBJ2-5, with 11 bases that match TRBD2. CDR1 is NNHDY and CDR2 is SYVADS in the germline V gene. The CDR3 has 15 amino acids. V lost 5 bases and J lost 0; bases outside the gene matches: 2. CDR3 bases read: TGTGCCAGCAGAGGACTGGGGGGAAACCAAGAC. Its translation: CASRGLGGNQD. The whole CDR3 protein is CASRGLGGNQDTQYF. The complete variable domain, with remaining parts taken from reference TRBV13-3 and TRBJ2-5, reads EAAVTQSPRSKVAVTGGKVTLSCHQTNNHDYMYWYRQDTGHGLRLIHYSYVADSTEKGDIPDGYKASRPSQENFSLILELASLSQTAVYFCASRGLGGNQDTQYFGPGTRLLVL.

In its sample, this clone was seen a few times. The germline and genes are mouse ones. The read finishes 4 residues shy of the CDR3 end, and the germline J gene is used to complete it. The chain combines TRBV13-3 with TRBJ1-4; possibly TRBD1 for D (5 bases). The germline V gene has CDR1 NNHDY and CDR2 SYVADS. V was cut by 3 bases and J by 0 bases, with 9 bases left in between. CDR3 length: 15 residues. The CDR3 region is CASSGTIFSNERLFF. The sequenced part of the CDR3 DNA is TGTGCCAGCAGTGGGACAATTTTTTCCAACGAA.

About this clone itself: The germline and genes are mouse ones. From the germline J gene comes the end of the CDR3, since the read stops 4 residues before it. The chain recombines TRBV1 with TRBJ2-7; D is perhaps TRBD1 (6 bases). Germline V gene lookup returns CDR1 NSQYPW and CDR2 LRSPGD (reference sequence). This CDR3 is 13 amino acids long. The CDR3 sequence is CTCSADRDNEQYF. The covered CDR3 bases are TGCACCTGCAGTGCAGACCGGGACAAT.

This clone was seen a handful of times. TCRdb and the translated DNA give different amino acids at residue 8; the protein presented here is the one translated from the DNA. The gene symbols are mouse symbols. Read data end 3 residues before the CDR3 end; the end is taken from the germline J gene. The chain employs TRBV19 and TRBJ1-3; tentatively, D is TRBD1 (6 bases). CDR1 is FNHDT and CDR2 is SITEND in the germline V gene (reference sequence). The CDR3 spans 11 residues. CDR3 protein: CASSMGGPLYF. The sequenced CDR3 bases are TGTGCCAGCAGTATGGGGGGGCCG.

About this clone: Germline and genes: mouse. The read comes to an end 4 residues before the CDR3 does, leaving the germline J gene to fill in the end. V and J are TRBV17 and TRBJ2-3, with D maybe TRBD2 (6 bases). The CDR3 is 14 amino acids. Trimming removed 5 bases at V and 0 bases at J, with 9 bases between. Germline CDR1 MNHDT, CDR2 YYDKIL. Here the CDR3 reads CASSPTGSAETLYF. CDR3 DNA, as far as it was read: TGTGCTAGCAGTCCGACTGGTAGTGCAGAA.

This clone showed up just a few times. Each gene name is a mouse one. The CDR3 goes on 4 residues after the read ends, and that part is filled in from the germline J gene. The chain links TRBV13-1 to TRBJ1-2; D may be TRBD1 (6 bases). The length of the CDR3 is 13 residues. Trimming cost V 5 bases and J 4 bases, with 12 bases left between them. Germline V gene data show CDR1 as NSHNY and CDR2 as SYGAGN. The covered CDR3 bases are TGTGCCAGCAGGGACAGAGGGGGCTCC. Translation: CASRDRGGS. From start to end, the CDR3 is CASRDRGGSDYTF.

This clone occurred many times. Mouse gene names apply. The read ends 4 residues early relative to the CDR3; the germline J gene fills the gap. The chain has TRBV17 and TRBJ1-1, with 7 bases fitting TRBD1. The CDR3 covers 13 residues. The trim removed 2 bases at V and 3 bases at J, leaving 0 bases unmatched. Germline V lookup: CDR1 MNHDT, CDR2 YYDKIL. The CDR3 loop reads CASSRTGDTEVFF. Partial CDR3 DNA: TGTGCTAGCAGTAGAACAGGGGACACA.

Comment on this clone: Gene names are mouse gene names. With the read ending 4 residues before the CDR3 end, the germline J gene is used to fill in that end. This rearrangement joins TRBV19 to TRBJ2-1; 9 bases line up with TRBD2. The V gene end was trimmed by 2 bases and the J gene end by 1 base; junction bases not matched to a gene: 7. The CDR3 has 17 amino acids. Germline V gene lookup returns CDR1 FNHDT and CDR2 SITEND (reference sequence). This CDR3 reads CASSIPRLGENYAEQFF. Partial CDR3 DNA: TGTGCCAGCAGTATCCCTCGACTGGGGGAGAACTATGCT. The full variable domain, rest sourced from reference TRBV19 and TRBJ2-1, is GGIITQTPKFLIGQEGQKLTLKCQQNFNHDTMYWYRQDSGKGLRLIYYSITENDLQKGDLSEGYDASREKKSSFSLTVTSAQKNEMAVFLCASSIPRLGENYAEQFFGPGTRLTVL.